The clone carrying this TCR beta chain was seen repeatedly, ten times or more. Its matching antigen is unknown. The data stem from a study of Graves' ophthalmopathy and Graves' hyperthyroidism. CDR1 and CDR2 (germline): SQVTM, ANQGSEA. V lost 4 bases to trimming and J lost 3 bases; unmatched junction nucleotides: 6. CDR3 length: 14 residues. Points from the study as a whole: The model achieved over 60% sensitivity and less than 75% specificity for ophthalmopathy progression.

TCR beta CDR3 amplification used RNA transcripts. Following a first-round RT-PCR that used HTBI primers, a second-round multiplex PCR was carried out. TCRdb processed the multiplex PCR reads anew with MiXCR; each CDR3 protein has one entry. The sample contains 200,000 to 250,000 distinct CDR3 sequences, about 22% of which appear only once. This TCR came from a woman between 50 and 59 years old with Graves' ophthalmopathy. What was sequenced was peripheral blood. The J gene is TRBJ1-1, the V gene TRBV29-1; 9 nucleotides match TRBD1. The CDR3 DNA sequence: TGCAGCGTTGTACGGGACAGGGTTGACACTGAAGCTTTCTTT. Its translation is CSVVRDRVDTEAFF.